This T cell receptor beta chain was identified during a study of T cells after yellow fever vaccination. The wider study: Preparation of fractions with low cell numbers was performed using SMART-Seq v4 Ultra Low Input.

Study-wide points: Only a small proportion of the clonotypes turned up in both the CD4 and the CD8 compartments, likely arising from convergent recombination.

The V and J ends lost 1 base and 5 bases, in that order; junction bases with no gene match: 5. The CDR3 runs 15 residues. CDR1 is SGHVS and CDR2 is FNYEAQ in the germline V gene. TCRdb re-called the 5' RACE reads with MiXCR, one entry per CDR3 protein. The sample yields 40,000 or so distinct CDR3 sequences, roughly 7.1% seen once. This clonotype came up many times. Material: CD8+ T cells not binding an NS4B(214-222) dextramer, sorted from PBMCs, obtained 45 days after the yellow fever booster vaccination. The receptor's source is a man aged 25-45 years who received the YFV17D yellow fever vaccine. The chain carries TRBV7-6 and TRBJ2-1; TRBD2 matches at 7 bases. The CDR3 loop reads CASSLVAGENNEQFF. CDR3 sequence (DNA): TGTGCCAGCAGCTTAGTAGCGGGTGAGAACAATGAGCAGTTCTTC.